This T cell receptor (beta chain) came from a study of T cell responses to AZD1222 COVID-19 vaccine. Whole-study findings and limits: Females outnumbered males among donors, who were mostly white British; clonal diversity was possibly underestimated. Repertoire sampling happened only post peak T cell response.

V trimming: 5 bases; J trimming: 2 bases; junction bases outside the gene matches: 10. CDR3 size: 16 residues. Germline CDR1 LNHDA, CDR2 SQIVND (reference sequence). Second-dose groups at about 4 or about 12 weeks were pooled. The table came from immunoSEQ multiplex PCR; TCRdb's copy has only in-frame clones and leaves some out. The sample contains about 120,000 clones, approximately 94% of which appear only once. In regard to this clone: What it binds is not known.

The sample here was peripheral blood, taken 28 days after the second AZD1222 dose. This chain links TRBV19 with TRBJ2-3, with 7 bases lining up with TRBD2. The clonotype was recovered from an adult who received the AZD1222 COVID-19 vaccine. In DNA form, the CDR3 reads TGTGCCAGTAGTGCCCCCGGGGGGACCCTCACAGATACGCAGTATTTT. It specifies CASSAPGGTLTDTQYF.